This T cell receptor beta chain was found in a study of identical twins. General study points: An excess of low generation probability was shown by twin-shared out-of-frame alpha sequences.

V gave up 1 base and J gave up 3 bases; unmatched junction bases: 9. Germline V gene lookup returns CDR1 LGHNA and CDR2 YSLEER. The CDR3 is 17 residues long. TCRdb itself ran the 5' RACE reads through MiXCR, one entry per CDR3 protein. In the table there are about 520,000 distinct CDR3 sequences, approximately 22% of which are singletons. At least ten counts were recorded for this clonotype. Its target is not known. Every one of the donors was a healthy Caucasian. The same data also contributed to another study, on T cells expressing NK-cell markers.

The clonotype was recovered from a woman in her late teens or twenties in good health. Sequencing used CD4+ T cells sorted from blood. The chain carries TRBV4-3 and TRBJ2-1; 7 positions match TRBD2. In nucleotides, the CDR3 is TGCGCCAGCAGCCAAGTCCGGAGGGAGGGCCGCTACAATGAGCAGTTCTTC. This sequence encodes CASSQVRREGRYNEQFF.